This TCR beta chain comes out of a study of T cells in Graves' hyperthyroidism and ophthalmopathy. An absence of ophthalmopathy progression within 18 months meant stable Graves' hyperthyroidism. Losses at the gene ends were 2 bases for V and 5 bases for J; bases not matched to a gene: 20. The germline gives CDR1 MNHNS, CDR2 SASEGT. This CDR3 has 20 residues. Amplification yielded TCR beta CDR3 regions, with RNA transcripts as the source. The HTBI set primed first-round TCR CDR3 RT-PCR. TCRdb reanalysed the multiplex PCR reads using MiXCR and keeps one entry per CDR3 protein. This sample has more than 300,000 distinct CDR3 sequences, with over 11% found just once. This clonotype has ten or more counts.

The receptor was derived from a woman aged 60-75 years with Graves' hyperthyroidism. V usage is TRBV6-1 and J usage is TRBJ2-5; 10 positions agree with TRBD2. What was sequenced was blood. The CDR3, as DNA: TGTGCCAGCAGTGAAAGGGGCAGTTCGGTGGCTAGCGGGAGTCGGGAGACCCAGTACTTC. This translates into CASSERGSSVASGSRETQYF.